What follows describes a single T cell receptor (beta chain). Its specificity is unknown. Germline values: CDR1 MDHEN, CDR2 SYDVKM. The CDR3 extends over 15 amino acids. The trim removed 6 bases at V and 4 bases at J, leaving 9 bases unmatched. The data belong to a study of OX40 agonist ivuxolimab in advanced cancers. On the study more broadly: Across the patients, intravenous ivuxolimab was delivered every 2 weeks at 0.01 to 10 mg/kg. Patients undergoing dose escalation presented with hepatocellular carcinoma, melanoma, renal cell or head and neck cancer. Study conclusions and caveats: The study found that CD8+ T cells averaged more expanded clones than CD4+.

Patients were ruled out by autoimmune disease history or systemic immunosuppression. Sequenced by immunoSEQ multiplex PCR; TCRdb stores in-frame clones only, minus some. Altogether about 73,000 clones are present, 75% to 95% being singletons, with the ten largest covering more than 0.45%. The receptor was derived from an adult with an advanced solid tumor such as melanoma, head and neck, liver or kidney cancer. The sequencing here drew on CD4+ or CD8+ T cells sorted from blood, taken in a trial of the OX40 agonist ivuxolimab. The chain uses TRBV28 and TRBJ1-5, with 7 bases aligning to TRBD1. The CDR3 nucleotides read TGTGCCAGCAGCTGGCGAATCAGGGGGAATCAGCCCCAGCATTTT. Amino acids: CASSWRIRGNQPQHF.